This T cell receptor beta chain is drawn from a study of shared clonotypes between healthy human individuals (dated by TCRdb to the early 2020s). For the study in its entirety: The cohort comprised two women and a few men aged 18 to 49 years. For each donor, CD4 naive and CD4 memory were each given three plates, CD8 naive was given two plates, and CD8 memory was given one plate. Between about 0.9 and 10 billion PBMCs per donor were obtained by leukapheresis. To increase sequencing depth and limit assay-specific biases, TCR repertoire library preparation and sequencing were carried out by different laboratories using diverse techniques. Blood TCR repertoires of roughly five healthy adults were deeply sequenced to estimate repertoire size and the extent of clonotype sharing between individuals. General conclusions and limits of the study: Clonotypes shared by all four sorted-subset donors showed higher generation probabilities than non-shared clonotypes. Around 5.4% of naive CD4, around 3.6% of naive CD8, approximately 2% of memory CD4, and 0.4% of memory CD8 clonotypes were shared across several donors. Sampling was restricted to blood, and TCR repertoires in tissue are likely to differ from TCR repertoires in blood. The genetic and exposure-history diversity represented was limited by the small number of donors. Pairwise subsampling indicated that sequencing depth was expected to affect the degree of clonotype sharing among donors. Naive subsets generally had larger estimated clonotype richness than memory subsets. Even with the large sequencing depth, rarefaction of the sorted-subset datasets indicated that sequencing was incomplete.

This clone was recorded only once. Its specific antigen is unknown. No much larger clonotype is one base removed from it; base qualities were not supplied. Using the deep immunoSEQ assay, multiplex PCR amplified TCR CDR3 regions from genomic DNA. Extracted genomic DNA from each cell subset was spread evenly across all wells of several immunoSEQ 96-well plates, with each plate serving as a replicate. For sorted subsets, approximately 0.2 ug of genomic DNA, equivalent to around 31,000 T cell genomes, went into each replicate PCR. Purified libraries were measured with a Qubit 3.0 fluorometer, size-checked on a Bioanalyzer 2100, and measured again with the KAPA Library Quantification kit. Every immunoSEQ 96-well plate was sequenced on a separate single-read 150-cycle Illumina NextSeq 550 flow cell. In the original analysis: Because the immunoSEQ output held only junctional sequences and lacked quality scores, the filtering could not match the filtering applied to full-length reads. To assign V/J genes and CDR3, sequences were annotated against IMGT germline references using PyIR, a Python wrapper for IgBLAST v1.9. Any read was removed if the V/J assignment was weak (E-value above 1e-6), the CDR3 was missing, or the read contained stop codons, out-of-frame junctions, or ambiguous translated residues. V3J clonotypes were defined as sequences sharing the same inferred V gene, J gene, and CDR3 amino acid sequence. To compute the percentage overlap between repertoires, the number of shared unique clonotypes was divided by the size of the smaller repertoire. RTK rarefaction, the Chao1 estimator, and Recon v2.1 estimates of unobserved clonotypes were used to assess repertoire richness. Generation probabilities for all TCRbeta clonotypes obtained by the gDNA method from a handful of donors were computed using OLGA. In TCRdb, the immuneACCESS table is reduced to in-frame sequences with V and J assigned. These tables do not hold every clone; where another copy was compared, an unresolved V gene accounts for under half, and the others remain unexplained. V and J calls and clone size are copied from that table; D and trimming were computed from the DNA. The sample profile shows around 99,000 clones; almost 70% of them were found once. Roughly 52% of the sample is in the top ten clones.

The donors were healthy, HIV-negative adults with no recently reported acute infections or vaccinations. Every donor was a Caucasian adult residing in Nashville, Tennessee, USA. CD8 memory samples consisted of magnetically selected CD45RO+ cells combined with CCR7-negative CD45RA+ effector memory (TemRA) cells. After blood collection by leukapheresis, PBMCs were isolated using Ficoll-Histopaque density gradient centrifugation and then cryopreserved in the vapor phase of liquid nitrogen. Analytical flow cytometry was used to check the purity and quantity of every magnetically sorted T cell population. Genomic DNA was isolated from each sorted fraction and quantified by UV absorbance on a Nanodrop 2000c. The CDR3 starts with the cysteine, ends with the phenylalanine, and has 12 residues. The CDR3 DNA has 36 bases and is translated from base 1. CDR1 and CDR2 (MDHEN, SYDVKM) derive from the germline V gene. Cut back by 5 bases and 6 bases, the V and J ends lie 8 bases apart.

The sample comprised memory CD8+ T cells sorted from blood. What this sample's cell subset or site label stands for: CD45RO+ cells pooled with CCR7-negative TemRA cells. The sequence was collected from a man aged 25-45 years in good health. The sequence joins TRBV28 to TRBJ1-5, with the D gene not confidently named. The CDR3 protein is CASSQSRQPQHF. The nucleotide sequence reads TGTGCCAGCAGTCAATCACGTCAGCCCCAGCATTTT.